Here is one T cell receptor beta chain with its context. What it recognizes is unknown. This sample was taken from a study of cytomegalovirus exposure and HLA in healthy donors. Findings and caveats of the study: Cytomegalovirus-associated TCR beta chains were listed, numbering roughly 150. Being productive about 87% or about 30% of the time was typical of most TCR beta V segments in an earlier analysis.

PCR primers comprised 60 Vbeta and 13 Jbeta primers. Assay: immunoSEQ multiplex PCR; the TCRdb copy retains only in-frame clones and omits some. Of more than 110,000 clones listed, approximately 80% are singletons. CDR1 SGHTA and CDR2 FQGNSA come from the germline V gene. The CDR3 sequence is 15 residues long. V shed 3 bases and J 10 bases; nucleotides not matched to a gene: 8. Sequenced sample: PBMCs. This sequence originates from a man aged 50-60 years in good health and CMV-seronegative. The V call is TRBV7-2, the J call TRBJ1-6, with 8 positions matching TRBD1. CDR3 in DNA: TGTGCCAGCAGCTTTCGGACAGGGAATCCATCACCCCTCCACTTT. Amino acids: CASSFRTGNPSPLHF.